Below are 8 T cell receptor beta chains sequenced from a single sample in a study of blood T cell repertoires in COVID-19. Profiling relied on immunoSEQ multiplex PCR, and the TCRdb table lists in-frame clones only, not all of them. The sample lists just over 300,000 clones, 90% occurring once. Input material: PBMCs or T cells enriched from blood (not recorded which). The receptor set was obtained from a young woman with acute COVID-19.

This clone was counted between two and nine times. The rearrangement links TRBV14 to TRBJ1-1; 7 bases line up with TRBD1. The germline V gene has CDR1 SGHDN and CDR2 FVKESK. V was clipped by 5 bases and J by 5 bases; unmatched bases: 5. CDR3 length: 13 residues. The CDR3 protein is CASSVGTATEAFF. CDR3 nucleotide sequence: TGTGCCAGCAGCGTAGGGACAGCAACTGAAGCTTTCTTT.

The chain has TRBV2 and TRBJ1-5, with D unclear. CDR3 length: 15 amino acids. CDR1 is SNHLY and CDR2 is FYNNEI in the germline V gene. V lost 4 bases, J lost 4 bases, and 14 bases lay in between. CDR3 DNA sequence: TGTGCCAGCAGTGCACAACAGACCCCTAATCAGCCCCAGCATTTT. Translating it yields CASSAQQTPNQPQHF.

The chain joins TRBV6-6 to TRBJ2-7; no reliable D call. Germline CDR1 is MNHNY and CDR2 is SVGAGI (reference sequence). The CDR3 is 16 amino acids. The V gene lost 2 bases and the J gene lost 2 bases, with 16 bases spanning the gap. The CDR3 is CASSYPFGHLTYEQYF. CDR3 nucleotides: TGTGCCAGCAGTTACCCCTTTGGGCACCTTACCTACGAGCAGTACTTC.

The chain combines TRBV13 with TRBJ1-1; the D is unclear. Trimming removed 1 base at V and 5 bases at J, with 11 bases between. The germline gives CDR1 PRHDT, CDR2 FYEKMQ (reference sequence). The CDR3 is 14 amino acids. The CDR3 DNA reads as TGTGCCAGCAGCTTAGAGAGTTCCTTTACTGAAGCTTTCTTT. This encodes CASSLESSFTEAFF.

The chain combines TRBV7-3 with TRBJ2-1; 8 nucleotides agree with TRBD2. The CDR3 loop spans 15 amino acids. Germline-derived CDR1 and CDR2 are SGHTA and FQGTGA. The J segment lost 8 bases and the V segment lost 5 bases, leaving 11 bases of the junction unmatched. The CDR3 bases are TGTGCCAGCAGCCTCTCCAGCGGGGGTGGCGATGAGCAGTTCTTC. It encodes CASSLSSGGGDEQFF.

The chain combines TRBV27 with TRBJ2-3, with 9 positions matching TRBD2. The V and J ends lost 3 bases and 3 bases, in that order; junction bases with no gene match: 4. The CDR3 is made up of 15 amino acids. In germline, CDR1 is MNHEY, CDR2 SMNVEV (reference sequence). CDR3 coding DNA: TGTGCCAGCAGTTTCCGACTAGCGGTAACAGATACGCAGTATTTT. Its protein product is CASSFRLAVTDTQYF.

The genes are TRBV12-3 or TRBV12-4 and TRBJ2-1; D is possibly TRBD2 (6 bases). CDR3 length: 13 amino acids. Between the trimmed V and J ends, which lost 10 bases and 4 bases, there was a span of 14 bases. The CDR3: CATRAGPYNEQFF. CDR3 in DNA: TGTGCCACCAGGGCGGGGCCGTACAATGAGCAGTTCTTC.

J is TRBJ2-1 and V is TRBV2; TRBD2 matches at 10 bases. This CDR3 comprises 15 residues. Trimming at V came to 10 bases and at J to 7 bases, leaving 13 bases not matched to a gene. Germline CDR1 and CDR2: SNHLY and FYNNEI. This CDR3 is CATPLRASGSNEQFF. In DNA, the CDR3 is TGTGCCACCCCCTTACGAGCTAGCGGGAGTAATGAGCAGTTCTTC.